This TCR beta chain was sequenced during a study of shared clonotypes between healthy human individuals. Only a few counts were recorded for this clone. Samples underwent the assay at deep level. Replicate PCRs from sorted subsets contained around 200 ng DNA, which is approximately 30,000 T cell genomes. Some clones are missing from TCRdb's copy, which holds only in-frame ones; the method was immunoSEQ multiplex PCR. The data contain a few million clones, around 94% of them singletons. CDR1 SQVTM and CDR2 ANQGSEA come from the germline V gene. V lost 7 bases, J lost 0 bases, and 8 bases stayed unmatched. The CDR3 covers 14 residues.

The sequence derives from a man younger than 35 in good health. Sequencing was carried out using naive CD4+ T cells sorted from blood. The subset denotes: CD45RA+ positively selected. This chain links TRBV29-1 with TRBJ1-1; TRBD1 matches at 7 bases. The CDR3 nucleotides read TGCAGCGCCAGCGTAGGGACAGTGAACACTGAAGCTTTCTTT. The encoded protein is CSASVGTVNTEAFF.